This record covers a single T cell receptor (beta chain). The data belong to a study of T cell changes during pregnancy in multiple sclerosis. Trimming stripped 0 bases from V and 8 bases from J, with 14 bases between. In germline, CDR1 is MNHEY, CDR2 SVGAGI. There are 15 residues in the CDR3. Sequenced by immunoSEQ multiplex PCR; TCRdb stores in-frame clones only, minus some. The profile covers 75,000 to 95,000 clones, with 93% appearing a single time and approximately 2.4% taken by the ten largest. The chain has TRBV6-5 and TRBJ2-1; perhaps TRBD2 as D (5 bases). The sequence derives from a female donor with multiple sclerosis, enrolled in a pregnancy study. Specimen: peripheral blood, collected in the second trimester of pregnancy. This CDR3 is CASSYSSPSRDEQFF. The CDR3 bases are TGTGCCAGCAGTTACTCCTCCCCTAGCCGGGATGAGCAGTTCTTC.